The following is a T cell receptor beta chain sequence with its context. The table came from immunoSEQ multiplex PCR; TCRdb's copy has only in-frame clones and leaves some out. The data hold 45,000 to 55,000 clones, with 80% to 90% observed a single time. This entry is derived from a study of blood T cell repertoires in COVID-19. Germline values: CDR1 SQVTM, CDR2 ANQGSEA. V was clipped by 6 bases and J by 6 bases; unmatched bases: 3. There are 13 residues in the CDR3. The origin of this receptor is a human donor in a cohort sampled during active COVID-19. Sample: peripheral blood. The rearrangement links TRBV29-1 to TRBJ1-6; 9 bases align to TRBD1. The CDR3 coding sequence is TGCAGCGTATCGACAGGGGGTAATTCACCCCTCCACTTT. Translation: CSVSTGGNSPLHF.